This T cell receptor beta chain was retrieved from a study of T cells in Graves' hyperthyroidism and ophthalmopathy. Whole-study results and caveats: A model of 13 V-J features distinguished ophthalmopathy from stable hyperthyroidism.

Ten or more counts support this clonotype. No antigen is known for it. Reasons for excluding patients were uncontrolled infection, other autoimmune disease, pregnancy or lactation. Clinical symptoms, serum thyroxine and TRAb, thyroid ultrasound and orbital computed tomography were used for the diagnoses. Cells are PBMCs isolated from roughly 9.2 ml of fresh blood. Amplification of TCR beta CDR3 regions used RNA as the template. HTBI primers were the set used in a first-round RT-PCR of the TCR CDR3. MiXCR was run by TCRdb on the multiplex PCR reads, yielding one entry per CDR3 protein. The sample consists of roughly 250,000 distinct CDR3 sequences, about 20% of them appearing once. This sequence was found in a man aged 30 to 45 with Graves' ophthalmopathy. Sequenced sample: blood.

The CDR3 nucleotides are TGCGCCAGCAGCGGGACAGGTGAATGGACTGAAGCTTTCTTT. As protein: CASSGTGEWTEAFF. This chain uses TRBV5-1 with TRBJ1-1; 8 bases fit TRBD1. Trimming at V came to 4 bases and at J to 5 bases, leaving 7 bases not matched to a gene. The length of the CDR3 is 14 residues. Per germline, CDR1 SGHRS and CDR2 YFSETQ.